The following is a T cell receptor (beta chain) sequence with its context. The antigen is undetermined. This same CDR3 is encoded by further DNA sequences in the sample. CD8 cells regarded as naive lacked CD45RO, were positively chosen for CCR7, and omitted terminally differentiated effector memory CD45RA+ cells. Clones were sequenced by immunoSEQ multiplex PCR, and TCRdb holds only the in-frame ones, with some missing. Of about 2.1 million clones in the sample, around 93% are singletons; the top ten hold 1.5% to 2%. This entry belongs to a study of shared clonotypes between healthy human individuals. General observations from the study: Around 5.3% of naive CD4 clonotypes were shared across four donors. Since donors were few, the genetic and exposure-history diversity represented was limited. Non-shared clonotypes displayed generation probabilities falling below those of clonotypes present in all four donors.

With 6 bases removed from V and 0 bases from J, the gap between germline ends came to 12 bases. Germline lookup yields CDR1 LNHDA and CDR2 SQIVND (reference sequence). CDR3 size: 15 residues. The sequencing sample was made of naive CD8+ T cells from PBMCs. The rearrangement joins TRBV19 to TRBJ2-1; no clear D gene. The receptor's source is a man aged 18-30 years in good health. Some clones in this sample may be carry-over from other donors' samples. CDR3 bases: TGTGCCAGTAGCATTGGGCGTAGCTCCTACAATGAGCAGTTCTTC. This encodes CASSIGRSSYNEQFF.